Shown below are 30 T cell receptor beta chains from a single sample sequenced in a study of blood T cell repertoires in COVID-19. Generated by immunoSEQ multiplex PCR, the TCRdb table keeps only in-frame clones and is missing some. The sample lists around 250,000 clones, roughly 85% occurring once. Sequenced input: PBMCs or T cells enriched from blood (not recorded which). The receptors derive from a man aged 35 to 55 who had been exposed to COVID-19.

The chain combines TRBV9 with TRBJ2-3; weak D call: TRBD1 (6 bases). Trimming took off 5 bases at V and 4 bases at J, with 17 bases between the two ends. The CDR3 is 15 amino acids. Per germline, CDR1 SGDLS and CDR2 YYNGEE. The CDR3 DNA reads TGTGCCAGCAGTGCACGCGGACAGTCGTCAGATACGCAGTATTTT. This encodes CASSARGQSSDTQYF.

Only a few counts were recorded for this clone. The chain uses TRBV6-1 and TRBJ1-5; D remains unclear. V was trimmed by 3 bases and J by 7 bases, leaving 10 bases between them. CDR1 MNHNS and CDR2 SASEGT come from the germline V gene. The CDR3 loop spans 13 amino acids. The CDR3 spells CASSDLAGQPQHF. CDR3 DNA sequence: TGTGCCAGCAGTGATTTGGCGGGCCAGCCCCAGCATTTT.

A note on this clone: A far larger clone is a single base away, which makes a read error likely. The chain combines TRBV6-5 with TRBJ1-1, with D possibly TRBD1 on 6 matching bases. Per the germline V gene, CDR1 is MNHEY and CDR2 is SVGAGI. Between the trimmed V and J ends, which lost 7 bases and 1 base, there was a span of 10 bases. CDR3 length: 13 residues. The CDR3 loop is CASTQQGNTEAFF. The CDR3 DNA reads as TGTGCCAGCACCCAACAGGGGAACACTGAAGCTTTCTTT.

The J gene is TRBJ1-5, the V gene TRBV19; the D gene is possibly TRBD1 (5 bases). Germline V gene lookup returns CDR1 LNHDA and CDR2 SQIVND (reference sequence). This CDR3 region has 15 residues. Between the trimmed V and J ends, which lost 7 bases and 1 base, there was a span of 14 bases. As DNA, the CDR3 is TGTGCCAGTACTATTCAGGGAAACAGCAATCAGCCCCAGCATTTT. It is translated as CASTIQGNSNQPQHF.

The J gene is TRBJ2-7, the V gene TRBV6-5; 12 positions agree with TRBD2. V dropped 3 bases and J dropped 2; count of bases not matched to a gene: 5. The CDR3 extends over 16 amino acids. Germline lookup yields CDR1 MNHEY and CDR2 SVGAGI. The CDR3 nucleotides are TGTGCCAGCAGTTATATTTGGACTAGCGGGACCTACGAGCAGTACTTC. It codes for CASSYIWTSGTYEQYF.

The gene calls are TRBV7-2 and TRBJ2-1; 11 nucleotides agree with TRBD2. Germline V lookup: CDR1 SGHTA, CDR2 FQGNSA. The CDR3 contains 16 residues. The J segment lost 4 bases and the V segment lost 4 bases, leaving 6 bases of the junction unmatched. Written as DNA, the CDR3 is TGTGCCAGCAGCTCCGGAACTAGCGGGAGATACAATGAGCAGTTCTTC. This translates into CASSSGTSGRYNEQFF.

V is TRBV24-1 and J is TRBJ2-1, with TRBD1 matching over 10 bases. The CDR3 contains 16 residues. CDR1 KGHDR and CDR2 SFDVKD come from the germline V gene. The ends lost 4 bases at V and 7 bases at J; junction bases unmatched: 9. The CDR3 sequence: CATSDRGQGLGNEQFF. DNA for the CDR3: TGTGCCACCAGTGACCGGGGACAGGGGTTGGGGAATGAGCAGTTCTTC.

The chain employs TRBV5-4 and TRBJ2-3; maybe TRBD2 (6 bases). Per germline, CDR1 SGHNT and CDR2 YYREEE (reference sequence). The CDR3 has 17 residues. With 9 bases removed from V and 1 base from J, the gap between germline ends came to 24 bases. CDR3 in amino acids: CATNPVGRTTGTDTQYF. The CDR3 nucleotides read TGTGCCACCAACCCTGTGGGGCGGACTACAGGCACAGATACGCAGTATTTT. The full variable domain, rest sourced from reference TRBV5-4 and TRBJ2-3, is ETGVTQSPTHLIKTRGQQVTLRCSSQSGHNTVSWYQQALGQGPQFIFQYYREEENGRGNFPPRFSGLQFPNYSSELNVNALELDDSALYLCATNPVGRTTGTDTQYFGPGTRLTVL.

The V and J genes are TRBV2 and TRBJ2-1; 8 positions agree with TRBD2. The CDR3 extends over 15 amino acids. Germline trimming cut 6 bases from V and 2 bases from J; bases unmatched to any gene: 6. CDR1 is SNHLY and CDR2 is FYNNEI in the germline V gene. Here the CDR3 reads CASRRTSSPYNEQFF. The CDR3, as DNA: TGTGCCAGCAGGAGGACTAGCAGCCCCTACAATGAGCAGTTCTTC.

V and J are TRBV12-3 or TRBV12-4 and TRBJ2-5; D may be TRBD2 (5 bases). The CDR3 contains 13 residues. V lost 6 bases to trimming and J lost 5 bases, with 13 bases between them. The CDR3 DNA sequence: TGTGCCAGCAGCCCCACTAGTGCCGAGACCCAGTACTTC. It encodes CASSPTSAETQYF.

A remark on this clone: This may be a read error, as it is one base from a much larger clone. V gene TRBV11-2 combines with J gene TRBJ1-1; D not certain. V lost 4 bases and J 3 bases, leaving 3 bases between the germline ends. Germline V gene sequence: CDR1 SGHAT, CDR2 FQNNGV. The CDR3 sequence is 11 residues long. The CDR3: CASSSYTEAFF. As DNA, the CDR3 is TGTGCCAGCAGCTCTTACACTGAAGCTTTCTTT. The variable domain in full, completed from reference TRBV11-2 and TRBJ1-1, reads EAGVAQSPRYKIIEKRQSVAFWCNPISGHATLYWYQQILGQGPKLLIQFQNNGVVDDSQLPKDRFSAERLKGVDSTLKIQPAKLEDSAVYLCASSSYTEAFFGQGTRLTVV.

J is TRBJ2-1 and V is TRBV5-4; 11 bases fit TRBD1. The CDR3 totals 14 residues. V dropped 10 bases and J dropped 4; count of bases not matched to a gene: 7. CDR1 is SGHNT and CDR2 is YYREEE in the germline V gene (reference sequence). The CDR3 reads CACSRDRGYNEQFF. As DNA, the CDR3 is TGTGCCTGCTCCCGGGACAGGGGGTACAATGAGCAGTTCTTC.

In the case of this clone: The sample carries other DNA sequences with the same CDR3. J is TRBJ2-1 and V is TRBV7-3; 8 nucleotides match TRBD2. V shed 0 bases, J shed 4 bases, and the junction held 5 bases outside the gene matches. The CDR3 contains 16 residues. Germline V CDR1 and CDR2: SGHTA, FQGTGA. CDR3 sequence reads: CASSLTGSGTYNEQFF. The CDR3 DNA follows: TGTGCCAGCAGCTTAACGGGTAGCGGGACGTACAATGAGCAGTTCTTC.

V is TRBV6-5 and J is TRBJ1-6; 7 nucleotides match TRBD1. Germline CDR1 MNHEY, CDR2 SVGAGI. The CDR3 runs to 14 residues. V dropped 8 bases and J dropped 14; count of bases not matched to a gene: 15. CDR3 protein: CASSDGQARGALHF. In DNA form, the CDR3 reads TGTGCCAGCTCCGACGGACAGGCCCGAGGGGCCCTCCACTTT.

The sample holds a few counts of this clone. The J gene is TRBJ2-3, the V gene TRBV11-2, with a weak D call TRBD2 (6 bases). CDR1 is SGHAT, CDR2 FQNNGV, per germline. Trimming shortened V by 1 base and J by 4 bases, and 6 bases separated the two germline ends. This CDR3 has 13 residues. This chain's CDR3 is CASSLGGADTQYF. For the CDR3, the DNA is TGTGCCAGCAGCTTAGGGGGGGCAGATACGCAGTATTTT. Variable domain in full (rest from reference TRBV11-2 and TRBJ2-3): EAGVAQSPRYKIIEKRQSVAFWCNPISGHATLYWYQQILGQGPKLLIQFQNNGVVDDSQLPKDRFSAERLKGVDSTLKIQPAKLEDSAVYLCASSLGGADTQYFGPGTRLTVL.

J is TRBJ1-5 and V is TRBV6-1; D gene unclear. The CDR3 contains 14 residues. The V gene's germline CDR1 is MNHNS and CDR2 SASEGT. The V gene lost 3 bases and the J gene lost 0 bases, with 6 bases spanning the gap. The CDR3 sequence: CASSDAVSNQPQHF. As DNA, the CDR3 is TGTGCCAGCAGTGATGCGGTTAGCAATCAGCCCCAGCATTTT.

The sample holds a few counts of this clone. This sequence joins TRBV7-2 and TRBJ2-7; D gene unclear. Trimming pared 2 bases from V and 1 base from J, leaving 9 bases between. CDR3 length equals 14 residues. From germline, CDR1 is SGHTA and CDR2 FQGNSA. The CDR3 reads CASSLRRSSYEQYF. Written as DNA, the CDR3 is TGTGCCAGCAGCTTACGTCGCAGTTCCTACGAGCAGTACTTC.

The V gene is TRBV6-5, the J gene TRBJ2-3, with D possibly being TRBD2 (6 bases). The V and J ends lost 7 bases and 0 bases respectively, with 11 bases between them. CDR1 is MNHEY and CDR2 is SVGAGI in the germline V gene. The CDR3 contains 14 residues. The CDR3 DNA sequence: TGTGCCAGCAAGGCGGGACCTAGCACAGATACGCAGTATTTT. Residues: CASKAGPSTDTQYF.

The chain carries TRBV3-1 (or the pseudogene TRBV3-2) and TRBJ2-3, with D unclear. The length of the CDR3 is 14 residues. V was clipped by 1 base and J by 0 bases, with 5 bases between them. Looked up from germline, CDR1 is LGHDT and CDR2 is YNNKEL (reference sequence). In DNA, the CDR3 is TGTGCCAGCAGCCAAGGCGAAAGCACAGATACGCAGTATTTT. Residues: CASSQGESTDTQYF.

This chain joins TRBV3-1 (or the pseudogene TRBV3-2) and TRBJ2-5; D is uncertain. Between the trimmed V and J ends, which lost 2 bases and 1 base, there was a span of 14 bases. Germline CDR1 and CDR2: LGHDT and YNNKEL (reference sequence). This CDR3 has 16 amino acids. The CDR3 coding sequence is TGTGCCAGCAGCCAACCTTTGACTCTACGCCAAGAGACCCAGTACTTC. Protein product: CASSQPLTLRQETQYF.

The chain is built from TRBV9 and TRBJ2-1, with D possibly TRBD2 on 5 matching bases. CDR1 and CDR2 (germline): SGDLS, YYNGEE. This CDR3 has 16 amino acids. Trimming took off 4 bases at V and 7 bases at J, with 21 bases between the two ends. The CDR3 sequence: CASSRQIVLSANEQFF. For the CDR3, the DNA is TGTGCCAGCAGCCGACAAATAGTTCTTAGCGCGAATGAGCAGTTCTTC. Supplemented by reference TRBV9 and TRBJ2-1, the full variable domain reads DSGVTQTPKHLITATGQRVTLRCSPRSGDLSVYWYQQSLDQGLQFLIQYYNGEERAKGNILERFSAQQFPDLHSELNLSSLELGDSALYFCASSRQIVLSANEQFFGPGTRLTVL.

The J gene is TRBJ1-1, the V gene TRBV25-1; 9 nucleotides align to TRBD1. The CDR3 runs to 14 residues. Germline V lookup: CDR1 MGHDK, CDR2 SYGVNS. J was trimmed by 4 bases and V by 3 bases; bases with no gene match: 3. The CDR3 protein is CASSDTGGVTEAFF. The CDR3 bases are TGTGCCAGCAGTGATACAGGGGGCGTCACTGAAGCTTTCTTT.

This clone was observed a few times. The CDR3 is CASAEGLGNEQFF. CDR3 nucleotide sequence: TGCGCCAGCGCGGAGGGTTTAGGGAATGAGCAGTTCTTC. J is TRBJ2-1 and V is TRBV10-2; D is possibly TRBD2 (6 bases). CDR3 size: 13 residues. CDR1 is WSHSY, CDR2 SAAADI, per germline. Deletions cut 8 bases from V and 7 bases from J, with 15 bases between.

Only a few counts were recorded for this clone. This rearrangement joins TRBV4-1 to TRBJ1-3; 8 nucleotides match TRBD1. Germline V gene lookup returns CDR1 MGHRA and CDR2 YSYEKL. Losses at the gene ends were 2 bases for V and 2 bases for J; bases not matched to a gene: 5. This CDR3 region has 16 residues. The CDR3 here is CASSQPQGAAGNTIYF. The CDR3 DNA reads as TGCGCCAGCAGCCAACCGCAGGGGGCAGCTGGAAACACCATATATTTT.

This clone appeared once. The V gene is TRBV18, the J gene TRBJ2-2; 7 nucleotides line up with TRBD2. The J segment lost 1 base and the V segment lost 0 bases, leaving 11 bases of the junction unmatched. The V gene's germline CDR1 is KGHSH and CDR2 LQKENI. The CDR3 has 19 residues. CDR3 amino acids: CASSPPLVRSGGNTGELFF. CDR3 DNA sequence: TGTGCCAGCTCACCACCGTTGGTTCGGTCGGGAGGGAACACCGGGGAGCTGTTTTTT. The full variable domain, completed using reference TRBV18 and TRBJ2-2, is NAGVMQNPRHLVRRRGQEARLRCSPMKGHSHVYWYRQLPEEGLKFMVYLQKENIIDESGMPKERFSAEFPKEGPSILRIQQVVRGDSAAYFCASSPPLVRSGGNTGELFFGEGSRLTVL.

The chain links TRBV7-2 to TRBJ1-2, with 9 bases identical to TRBD1. This CDR3 spans 14 amino acids. Per germline, CDR1 SGHTA and CDR2 FQGNSA. V shed 10 bases, J shed 13 bases, and the junction held 19 bases outside the gene matches. The CDR3 spells CATPQLLGDRATTF. CDR3 nucleotide sequence: TGTGCCACGCCGCAGCTTCTAGGGGACAGGGCGACCACCTTC. Combining the CDR3 with reference TRBV7-2 and TRBJ1-2 gives the whole variable domain GAGVSQSPSNKVTEKGKDVELRCDPISGHTALYWYRQSLGQGLEFLIYFQGNSAPDKSGLPSDRFSAERTGGSVSTLTIQRTQQEDSAVYLCATPQLLGDRATTFGSGTRLTVV.

This clone was seen once. The V gene is TRBV6-5, the J gene TRBJ2-5; 8 bases are a match to TRBD2. Losses at the gene ends were 2 bases for V and 5 bases for J; bases not matched to a gene: 10. The CDR3 spans 16 residues. CDR1 and CDR2 (germline): MNHEY, SVGAGI. CDR3 nucleotides: TGTGCCAGCAGTTACCAACTAGCGGAGGTGGGGGAGACCCAGTACTTC. Translating it yields CASSYQLAEVGETQYF.

This clone was detected once. The chain employs TRBV12-5 and TRBJ2-1; 10 nucleotides agree with TRBD2. J lost 7 bases, V lost 1 base, and 7 bases had no gene match. The CDR3 is made up of 16 amino acids. Germline V gene lookup returns CDR1 LGHNT and CDR2 FRNRAP. The CDR3 region is CASGLGASGSLNEQFF. CDR3 DNA: TGTGCTAGTGGTTTGGGGGCTAGCGGGAGCCTAAATGAGCAGTTCTTC.

The chain links TRBV30 to TRBJ1-6, with 7 positions matching TRBD1. CDR3 size: 15 residues. Germline CDR1 is GTSNPN and CDR2 is SVGIG (reference sequence). V lost 0 bases, J lost 8 bases, and 7 bases stayed unmatched. CDR3 loop: CAWSVRDSFYSPLHF. The CDR3 DNA is TGTGCCTGGAGTGTAAGGGACAGCTTTTATTCACCCCTCCACTTT. Full variable domain (rest looked up from reference TRBV30 and TRBJ1-6): SQTIHQWPATLVQPVGSPLSLECTVEGTSNPNLYWYRQAAGRGLQLLFYSVGIGQISSEVPQNLSASRPQDRQFILSSKKLLLSDSGFYLCAWSVRDSFYSPLHFGNGTRLTVT.

The rearrangement links TRBV7-9 to TRBJ2-1; D is unresolved. The CDR3 runs 15 residues. Trimming pared 5 bases from V and 4 bases from J, leaving 15 bases between. CDR1 and CDR2 (germline): SEHNR, FQNEAQ (reference sequence). The CDR3 DNA follows: TGTGCCAGCAGCGTAGGTATTGCGAGTTACAATGAGCAGTTCTTC. It translates to CASSVGIASYNEQFF. Supplemented by reference TRBV7-9 and TRBJ2-1, the full variable domain reads DTGVSQNPRHKITKRGQNVTFRCDPISEHNRLYWYRQTLGQGPEFLTYFQNEAQLEKSRLLSDRFSAERPKGSFSTLEIQRTEQGDSAMYLCASSVGIASYNEQFFGPGTRLTVL.